The 25 T cell receptor beta chains listed next were all sequenced from one sample in a study of patients and donors after allogeneic stem cell transplantation. TCRdb reprocessed the RT-PCR reads via MiXCR and lists one record per CDR3 protein. The sample carries about 960,000 distinct CDR3 sequences, around 17% recorded once. Material for sequencing was blood, either unsorted or a sorted T cell fraction (not recorded which). All receptors derive from a human donor who was either an allogeneic HSCT recipient or a stem cell or donor lymphocyte infusion donor (not recorded which). It is not recorded whose cells these are; they may come from a transplant donor.

This clonotype has a handful of counts. One end of the junction varies from germline; a read error may be responsible. The chain has TRBV5-1 and TRBJ1-1; 9 bases are shared with TRBD1. There are 15 residues in the CDR3. CDR1 and CDR2 from the germline V gene are SGHRS and YFSETQ. The CDR3 DNA reads TGCGCCAGCAGGGGACAGGGTGGAATGAGGACTGAAGTTTTCTTT. This encodes CASRGQGGMRTEVFF.

CDR3 DNA: TGCAGCGTTGAGGACAGGGGGGACGGGGAGCTGTTTTTT. This translates into CSVEDRGDGELFF. The chain couples TRBV29-1 to TRBJ2-2; 10 bases line up with TRBD1. Trimming took 3 bases from V and 7 from J; bases not matched to a gene: 2. The germline CDR1 and CDR2 sequences are SQVTM and ANQGSEA. CDR3 length: 13 amino acids.

This clonotype was seen only a few times. The chain carries TRBV5-1 and TRBJ1-3; tentative D call: TRBD1 (6 bases). The CDR3 runs to 15 residues. With 1 base removed from V and 1 base from J, the gap between germline ends came to 9 bases. Germline V gene lookup returns CDR1 SGHRS and CDR2 YFSETQ. DNA for the CDR3: TGCGCCAGCAGCTTGTCGGGGGCATCTGGAAACACCATATATTTT. It codes for CASSLSGASGNTIYF.

V is TRBV5-1 and J is TRBJ1-2, with D possibly being TRBD1 (6 bases). CDR1 is SGHRS and CDR2 is YFSETQ in the germline V gene. The CDR3 sequence is 15 residues long. V shed 4 bases and J shed 0 bases, with 13 bases lying between them. The CDR3 sequence is CASSPLDRPNYGYTF. CDR3 DNA sequence: TGCGCCAGCAGCCCACTCGACAGGCCTAACTATGGCTACACCTTC.

A few counts support this clonotype. The J gene is TRBJ2-1, the V gene TRBV30; no firm D call. Per germline, CDR1 GTSNPN and CDR2 SVGIG (reference sequence). The CDR3 covers 12 residues. The V end lost 6 bases, the J end lost 6 bases, and 12 bases lay between the germline ends. The CDR3 DNA reads as TGTGCCTGTCTTTGGGGTGGCAATGAGCAGTTCTTC. This codes for CACLWGGNEQFF.

This clonotype was seen a handful of times. The chain couples TRBV29-1 to TRBJ1-1, with D possibly being TRBD1 (5 bases). The germline V gene has CDR1 SQVTM and CDR2 ANQGSEA. The CDR3 sequence is 14 residues long. V gave up 8 bases and J gave up 7 bases, with 23 bases separating them. The CDR3 coding sequence is TGCAGCCTAGTGGGGGATAGTGTTGGTGGTGAAGCTTTCTTT. This encodes CSLVGDSVGGEAFF.

The rearrangement joins TRBV27 to TRBJ1-1; 8 positions agree with TRBD1. Losses at the gene ends were 5 bases for V and 5 bases for J; bases not matched to a gene: 10. Germline V gives CDR1 MNHEY, CDR2 SMNVEV (reference sequence). The CDR3 is 15 amino acids. The CDR3 loop reads CASSMDGQGGTEAFF. The CDR3 nucleotides read TGTGCCAGCAGTATGGATGGACAGGGAGGAACTGAAGCTTTCTTT.

This clonotype was seen a few times. The V call is TRBV4-3, the J call TRBJ2-7, with D perhaps TRBD2 (6 bases). CDR3 length equals 14 residues. V lost 2 bases to trimming and J lost 3 bases, with 11 bases between them. Germline-derived CDR1 and CDR2 are LGHNA and YSLEER. CDR3: CASSQTAGFYEQYF. The DNA of the CDR3 is TGCGCCAGCAGCCAAACGGCGGGGTTCTACGAGCAGTACTTC.

The table lists this clonotype with a few counts. The gene calls are TRBV6-4 and TRBJ2-1; D unresolved. This CDR3 is 15 amino acids long. Germline CDR1 and CDR2: MRHNA and SNTAGT. V gave up 5 bases and J gave up 10 bases, with 21 bases separating them. CDR3 sequence (DNA): TGTGCCAGCAGTTTGAGCCGTGAGCCCCCAGACGAGCAGTTCTTC. Translation: CASSLSREPPDEQFF.

The chain combines TRBV7-9 with TRBJ2-7; unclear D gene. CDR1 and CDR2 (germline): SEHNR, FQNEAQ (reference sequence). Trimming left V 1 base short and J 5 bases short, with 18 bases between. The CDR3 length is 16 residues. The CDR3 sequence is CASSLVSAQYSDEQYF. DNA of the CDR3: TGTGCCAGCAGCTTAGTTTCTGCCCAGTATTCAGACGAGCAGTACTTC.

In its sample, this clonotype was seen many times. This chain links TRBV20-1 with TRBJ1-1; 9 bases fit TRBD1. Germline CDR1 is DFQATT and CDR2 is SNEGSKA (reference sequence). Germline trimming cut 5 bases from V and 4 bases from J; bases unmatched to any gene: 5. The CDR3 contains 13 residues. The CDR3 loop reads CSASQGASTEAFF. The CDR3 bases are TGCAGTGCTTCACAGGGGGCAAGCACTGAAGCTTTCTTT.

The chain employs TRBV6-4 and TRBJ2-2; D is possibly TRBD2 (5 bases). This CDR3 is 14 amino acids long. The V end was cut by 4 bases, the J end by 3 bases, with 9 bases between. Per germline, CDR1 MRHNA and CDR2 SNTAGT. This CDR3 reads CASSVQEDTGELFF. The CDR3 nucleotides are TGTGCCAGCAGTGTCCAGGAGGACACCGGGGAGCTGTTTTTT.

This clonotype came up many times. Here the CDR3 reads CASSARPGVVYEQYF. Here the CDR3 DNA reads TGTGCCAGCAGCGCACGCCCTGGTGTCGTCTACGAGCAGTACTTC. The V gene is TRBV9, the J gene TRBJ2-7, with D unresolved. CDR1 and CDR2 from the germline V gene are SGDLS and YYNGEE. The ends were cut back, 3 bases at V and 3 bases at J, with 16 bases in the middle. There are 15 residues in the CDR3.

This clonotype has a handful of counts. This chain uses TRBV6-2 or TRBV6-3 with TRBJ1-5; tentative D call: TRBD1 (5 bases). CDR3 length: 17 amino acids. V was clipped by 5 bases and J by 0 bases, with 17 bases between them. Germline V CDR1 and CDR2: MNHEY, SVGEGT. The CDR3: CASSRPPGTYSNQPQHF. For the CDR3, the DNA is TGTGCCAGCAGTCGGCCTCCAGGGACCTATAGCAATCAGCCCCAGCATTTT.

This clonotype was observed a handful of times. The rearrangement links TRBV29-1 to TRBJ2-7; TRBD2 might be the D (5 bases). Germline V CDR1 and CDR2: SQVTM, ANQGSEA. V was cut by 2 bases and J by 3 bases, with 11 bases left in between. The CDR3 consists of 13 residues. As DNA, the CDR3 is TGCAGCGTTGAACTCTCCGGGATCTACGAGCAGTACTTC. Encoded protein: CSVELSGIYEQYF.

This clonotype showed up just a few times. J is TRBJ2-3 and V is TRBV5-1, with no clear D. CDR3 length: 14 residues. In germline, CDR1 is SGHRS, CDR2 YFSETQ. Trimming shortened V by 4 bases and J by 2 bases, and 11 bases separated the two germline ends. The CDR3 loop is CASSPSSFTDTQYF. CDR3 coding DNA: TGCGCCAGCAGCCCCAGTAGTTTCACAGATACGCAGTATTTT.

This clonotype was detected a few times. The chain recombines TRBV11-2 with TRBJ2-3; D might be TRBD1 (6 bases). Looked up from germline, CDR1 is SGHAT and CDR2 is FQNNGV. This CDR3 has 13 residues. Trimming pared 6 bases from V and 10 bases from J, leaving 17 bases between. The CDR3 loop is CASRRGQGSPQYF. In nucleotides, the CDR3 is TGTGCCAGCAGGAGGGGCCAGGGGAGTCCGCAGTATTTT.

The chain joins TRBV6-2 or TRBV6-3 to TRBJ2-7; perhaps TRBD2 as D (6 bases). V dropped 10 bases and J dropped 2 bases, with 18 bases sitting between them. The CDR3 totals 14 residues. CDR1 is MNHEY, CDR2 SVGEGT, per germline. Here the CDR3 DNA reads TGTGCCACCGCCGGTAGCGGATCCCCCTACGAGCAGTACTTC. Its protein is CATAGSGSPYEQYF.

This clonotype was counted only a few times. The chain links TRBV7-2 to TRBJ2-4; 7 bases match TRBD2. Germline CDR1 reads SGHTA; CDR2 reads FQGNSA. V was pared by 1 base and J by 9 bases, with 6 bases of the junction left unmatched. The CDR3 contains 14 residues. The CDR3 DNA reads TGTGCCAGCAGCTTAGGGGAGGGCTCCGGCATTCAGTACTTC. Its translation: CASSLGEGSGIQYF.

At least ten counts were recorded for this clonotype. The chain joins TRBV3-1 to TRBJ2-1; D is undetermined. Germline lookup yields CDR1 LGHDT and CDR2 YNNKEL (reference sequence). V was shortened by 2 bases and J by 8 bases, with 7 bases between the two germline ends. The CDR3 spans 12 residues. CDR3 in amino acids: CASSQSADEQFF. CDR3 nucleotide sequence: TGTGCCAGCAGCCAATCCGCCGATGAGCAGTTCTTC.

This clonotype was detected a few times. This chain joins TRBV11-2 and TRBJ2-7, with D unclear. V lost 4 bases and J 3 bases, leaving 10 bases between the germline ends. Germline assignment: CDR1 SGHAT and CDR2 FQNNGV. The CDR3 has 13 amino acids. For the CDR3, the DNA is TGTGCCAGCAGCTATTACCGTTTCTACGAGCAGTACTTC. It encodes CASSYYRFYEQYF. The variable domain in full, with the rest retrieved from reference TRBV11-2 and TRBJ2-7, is EAGVAQSPRYKIIEKRQSVAFWCNPISGHATLYWYQQILGQGPKLLIQFQNNGVVDDSQLPKDRFSAERLKGVDSTLKIQPAKLEDSAVYLCASSYYRFYEQYFGPGTRLTVT.

This clonotype has just a few counts. This chain joins TRBV25-1 and TRBJ1-3; D call uncertain. CDR1 MGHDK and CDR2 SYGVNS come from the germline V gene. This CDR3 is built from 12 residues. V dropped 6 bases and J dropped 8 bases, with 11 bases sitting between them. CDR3 in DNA: TGTGCCAGCAGCCCTAGCGCAGACACCATATATTTT. Protein product: CASSPSADTIYF.

This chain uses TRBV2 with TRBJ2-7, with TRBD1 identical over 9 bases. CDR1 is SNHLY and CDR2 is FYNNEI in the germline V gene. V gave up 10 bases and J gave up 4 bases; unmatched junction bases: 11. This CDR3 comprises 14 residues. CDR3 nucleotides: TGTGCCACCTCTTCTAGGGACAGGGCGTACGAGCAGTACTTC. Amino acid sequence: CATSSRDRAYEQYF.

This clonotype was counted only a few times. The CDR3 DNA is TGTGCCAGCAGTTACTCTAGTCTTGACAGTCAGCATTTT. Its protein product is CASSYSSLDSQHF. This chain joins TRBV6-5 and TRBJ1-5, with a tentative D call TRBD1 (5 bases). V was shortened by 0 bases and J by 13 bases, with 13 bases between the two germline ends. The CDR3 length is 13 residues. The germline gives CDR1 MNHEY, CDR2 SVGAGI.

This chain connects TRBV2 to TRBJ1-4, with D perhaps matching TRBD1 (5 bases). The CDR3 is made up of 14 amino acids. Trimming shortened V by 2 bases and J by 8 bases, and 12 bases separated the two germline ends. Per the germline V gene, CDR1 is SNHLY and CDR2 is FYNNEI. The CDR3 loop reads CASSERRVGEKLFF. CDR3 sequence (DNA): TGTGCCAGCAGTGAACGCAGGGTCGGGGAAAAACTGTTTTTT.